This T cell receptor (beta chain) was profiled in a study of CD8 T cells in Susac syndrome. In the study overall: Patients with Susac syndrome were, at the time of blood collection, therapy-naive, maintained on corticosteroids, or maintained on intravenous immunoglobulin alone.

The authors sequenced TCR beta from blood CD8+ and CD4+ T cells. TEMRA cells were FACS-enriched, with CD8+ and CD4+ T cells isolated negatively. The authors reverse transcribed roughly 0.45 to 1 ug RNA with random hexamers. Multiplex PCR with immunoSEQ amplified the TCR beta CDR3 across 54 Vbeta and 13 Jbeta. TCRdb independently ran MiXCR on the immunoSEQ multiplex PCR reads; one entry per CDR3 protein. The sample includes fewer than 200,000 distinct CDR3 sequences, under 95% of them seen just once. V was pared by 0 bases and J by 10 bases, with 3 bases of the junction left unmatched. Germline V gene sequence: CDR1 SGHDT, CDR2 YYEEEE. CDR3 length: 14 amino acids.

The chain has TRBV5-6 and TRBJ1-6; 8 bases agree with TRBD1. Sample: CD4+ T cells from PBMCs. The TCR was taken from a human donor with Susac syndrome. In DNA, the CDR3 is TGTGCCAGCAGCTTGGCAGGGGGCATCTCACCCCTCCACTTT. It yields the protein CASSLAGGISPLHF.